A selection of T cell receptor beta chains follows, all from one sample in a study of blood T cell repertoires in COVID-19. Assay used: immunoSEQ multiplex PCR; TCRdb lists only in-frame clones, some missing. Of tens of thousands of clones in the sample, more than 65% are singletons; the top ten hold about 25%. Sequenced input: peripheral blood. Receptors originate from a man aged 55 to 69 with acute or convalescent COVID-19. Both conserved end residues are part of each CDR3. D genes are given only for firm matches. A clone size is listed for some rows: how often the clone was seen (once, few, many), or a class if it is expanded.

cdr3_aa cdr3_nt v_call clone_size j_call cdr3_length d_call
CASSVDMNTEAFF TGTGCCAGCAGCGTAGATATGAACACTGAAGCTTTCTTT TRBV9 once TRBJ1-1 13 .
CASSTWTGMNTEAFF TGCGCCAGCAGCACCTGGACAGGGATGAACACTGAAGCTTTCTTT TRBV5-1 . TRBJ1-1 15 TRBD1
CASSFTTSYNEQFF TGTGCCAGCAGCTTTACAACCTCCTACAATGAGCAGTTCTTC TRBV7-6 . TRBJ2-1 14 .
CASSEQVLEGGYTF TGTGCCAGCAGCGAGCAGGTACTGGAGGGTGGCTACACCTTC TRBV7-9 . TRBJ1-2 14 .
CASSYGQNLIYEQYF TGTGCCAGCAGCTATGGACAGAACCTTATCTACGAGCAGTACTTC TRBV7-9 once TRBJ2-7 15 .
CASSPRPAGGGYTF TGTGCCAGCAGCCCCCGACCGGCGGGGGGAGGCTACACCTTC TRBV11-2 . TRBJ1-2 14 .
CASSKAPGTGVTYNSPLHF TGTGCCAGCAGCAAAGCGCCCGGGACAGGAGTTACCTATAATTCACCCCTCCACTTT TRBV21-1 . TRBJ1-6 19 .
CASSEQGENYGYTF TGTGCCAGCAGTGAACAGGGGGAGAACTATGGCTACACCTTC TRBV28 . TRBJ1-2 14 TRBD1
CATTLGGVTDTQYF TGTGCCACCACCCTCGGGGGGGTGACAGATACGCAGTATTTT TRBV15 . TRBJ2-3 14 TRBD2
CASSWTVAGELFF TGTGCCAGCAGTTGGACAGTGGCCGGGGAGCTGTTTTTT TRBV27 medium-sized TRBJ2-2 13 .
CASSSFPGTGRNTEAFF TGTGCCAGCAGCTCCTTTCCCGGGACAGGTAGGAACACTGAAGCTTTCTTT TRBV5-5 . TRBJ1-1 17 TRBD1
CASSSTFELNTGELFF TGTGCCAGCAGCAGTACGTTCGAACTGAACACCGGGGAGCTGTTTTTT TRBV13 . TRBJ2-2 16 .
CASSKSGDHTGELFF TGCGCCAGCAGCAAAAGCGGGGACCACACCGGGGAGCTGTTTTTT TRBV4-1 . TRBJ2-2 15 TRBD2
CASSLGAPNSPLHF TGTGCCAGCAGCTTAGGGGCTCCGAATTCACCCCTCCACTTT TRBV11-3 . TRBJ1-6 14 .
CSVGWTGDNEQFF TGCAGCGTTGGCTGGACAGGGGATAATGAGCAGTTCTTC TRBV29-1 . TRBJ2-1 13 TRBD1
CASSLDRRNSPLHF TGTGCCAGCAGCCTAGACAGGAGAAATTCACCCCTCCACTTT TRBV27 . TRBJ1-6 14 .
CASSQDSFGDGYTF TGTGCCAGCAGTCAAGACTCCTTCGGGGATGGCTACACCTTC TRBV6-6 . TRBJ1-2 14 .
CASSLNSGRTGELFF TGTGCCAGCAGCTTAAATAGCGGGAGGACCGGGGAGCTGTTTTTT TRBV7-3 . TRBJ2-2 15 TRBD2
CASRTGLNYGYTF TGTGCCAGCCGTACAGGGCTAAACTATGGCTACACCTTC TRBV5-5 . TRBJ1-2 13 .
CASSTLPGQTRPTDTQYF TGTGCCAGCAGCACCCTTCCGGGACAAACTCGCCCCACAGATACGCAGTATTTT TRBV7-2 few TRBJ2-3 18 .
CASSQISGGLYNEQFF TGCGCCAGCAGCCAGATTAGCGGGGGCCTCTACAATGAGCAGTTCTTC TRBV4-1 . TRBJ2-1 16 TRBD2
CASSSSGRNTGELFF TGTGCCAGCAGTTCCAGCGGGAGAAACACCGGGGAGCTGTTTTTT TRBV6-5 . TRBJ2-2 15 TRBD2